A selection of T cell receptor beta chains follows, all from one sample in a study of blood T cells in healthy people across ages. TCRdb reanalysed the 5' RACE reads using MiXCR and keeps one entry per CDR3 protein. The sample holds about 620,000 distinct CDR3 sequences, around 50% seen once. Source material: blood. The origin of the receptors is a woman older than 75 in good health. Each CDR3 is given with its conserved first and last residue. The D gene is left open where the match is weak. Rows may omit the clone size; those that give it use once, few, many or a size class.

abundance: NA; j_gene: TRBJ2-6; d_gene: NA; v_gene: TRBV7-9; CDR3nt: TGTGCCAGCAGCTTAGGAGGAGGGTCGGCTTCTGGGGCCAACGTCCTGACTTTC; CDR3aa: CASSLGGGSASGANVLTF
abundance: many; j_gene: TRBJ2-3; d_gene: NA; v_gene: TRBV12-3/TRBV12-4; CDR3nt: TGTGCCAGCAGCACTGGGCTGGGGACAGATACGCAGTATTTT; CDR3aa: CASSTGLGTDTQYF
abundance: NA; j_gene: TRBJ1-1; d_gene: NA; v_gene: TRBV20-1; CDR3nt: TGCAGTGCCCGGATAGGGAACCAAAACACTGAAGCTTTCTTT; CDR3aa: CSARIGNQNTEAFF
abundance: many; j_gene: TRBJ2-5; d_gene: TRBD2; v_gene: TRBV20-1; CDR3nt: TGCAGTGCTAGACGCTTTAGCGGGAGTCCACAAGAGACCCAGTACTTC; CDR3aa: CSARRFSGSPQETQYF
abundance: many; j_gene: TRBJ2-7; d_gene: NA; v_gene: TRBV4-1; CDR3nt: TGCGCCAGCAGCCAAGAGGACGAAATGGGGGTGTACGAGCAGTACTTC; CDR3aa: CASSQEDEMGVYEQYF
abundance: few; j_gene: TRBJ2-4; d_gene: NA; v_gene: TRBV3-1; CDR3nt: TGTGCCAGCAGCCAAAGGTCAGCATGGGACATTCAGTACTTC; CDR3aa: CASSQRSAWDIQYF
abundance: NA; j_gene: TRBJ2-3; d_gene: NA; v_gene: TRBV14; CDR3nt: TGTGCCAGCAGCCAAGCGGGAAACAGGGATCTCACAGATACGCAGTATTTT; CDR3aa: CASSQAGNRDLTDTQYF
abundance: few; j_gene: TRBJ2-7; d_gene: TRBD2; v_gene: TRBV28; CDR3nt: TGTGCCAGCAGTTTTGGGGAGGGCAGGACTGCCTACGAGCAGTACTTC; CDR3aa: CASSFGEGRTAYEQYF
abundance: NA; j_gene: TRBJ2-1; d_gene: TRBD2; v_gene: TRBV5-1; CDR3nt: TGCGCCAGCAGCTTGGACGGTCGACTAGCGGGATACAATGAGCAGTTCTTC; CDR3aa: CASSLDGRLAGYNEQFF
abundance: few; j_gene: TRBJ2-5; d_gene: NA; v_gene: TRBV10-3; CDR3nt: TGTGCCTCCCAATTTCGAGTCCAAGAGACCCGGTACTTC; CDR3aa: CASQFRVQETRYF
abundance: NA; j_gene: TRBJ2-5; d_gene: TRBD1; v_gene: TRBV29-1; CDR3nt: TGCAGCGCCAATTCCCCAGGGGGAAGGCTCCAGTACTTC; CDR3aa: CSANSPGGRLQYF
abundance: few; j_gene: TRBJ2-7; d_gene: NA; v_gene: TRBV6-1; CDR3nt: TGTGCCAGCAGCCGAAATTTCCGACAGGGAGGGGTGGCCTACGAGCAGTACTTC; CDR3aa: CASSRNFRQGGVAYEQYF
abundance: few; j_gene: TRBJ2-3; d_gene: TRBD1; v_gene: TRBV25-1; CDR3nt: TGTGCCAGCAGAGACAGGGCCCTTGGCCCGCGCGCGTATTTT; CDR3aa: CASRDRALGPRAYF
abundance: NA; j_gene: TRBJ2-5; d_gene: TRBD2; v_gene: TRBV5-1; CDR3nt: TGCGCCAACAACTCGGGACTAGCGGGGGGTAGAGAGACCCAGTACTTC; CDR3aa: CANNSGLAGGRETQYF
abundance: many; j_gene: TRBJ2-1; d_gene: TRBD2; v_gene: TRBV10-3; CDR3nt: TGTGCCATCAGTGGGACTAGTTTTTGGCAGTTCTTC; CDR3aa: CAISGTSFWQFF
abundance: NA; j_gene: TRBJ1-6; d_gene: TRBD1; v_gene: TRBV5-1; CDR3nt: TGCGCCAGCAGCTTGGAGGGACAGGGGGGATCACCCCTCCACTTT; CDR3aa: CASSLEGQGGSPLHF
abundance: NA; j_gene: TRBJ2-3; d_gene: TRBD2; v_gene: TRBV7-2; CDR3nt: TGTGCCAGCAGCTCACAGCGGGGGGGCCTCACAGATACGCAGTATTTT; CDR3aa: CASSSQRGGLTDTQYF
abundance: many; j_gene: TRBJ2-6; d_gene: NA; v_gene: TRBV27; CDR3nt: TGTGCCAGCGGTCAAGGGGCCGGTCTCTCTGGGGCCAACGTCCTGACTTTC; CDR3aa: CASGQGAGLSGANVLTF
abundance: few; j_gene: TRBJ2-5; d_gene: NA; v_gene: TRBV6-5; CDR3nt: TGTGCCAGCAGTTACTCCGGCATGGAGACCCAGTACTTC; CDR3aa: CASSYSGMETQYF
abundance: few; j_gene: TRBJ2-2; d_gene: TRBD2; v_gene: TRBV6-2/TRBV6-3; CDR3nt: TGTGCCAGCAGTTACTCGAGGGAGGGGTCGAACTGGGGGGAGCTGTTTTTT; CDR3aa: CASSYSREGSNWGELFF
abundance: few; j_gene: TRBJ2-1; d_gene: TRBD2; v_gene: TRBV7-9; CDR3nt: TGTGCCAGCAGCTCGGGACTAGCGGGCTACGATGAGCAGTTCTTC; CDR3aa: CASSSGLAGYDEQFF
abundance: NA; j_gene: TRBJ1-6; d_gene: NA; v_gene: TRBV4-3; CDR3nt: TGCGCCAGCAGCCAACAGGAGGGGACTTATTCACCCCTCCACTTT; CDR3aa: CASSQQEGTYSPLHF
abundance: NA; j_gene: TRBJ2-7; d_gene: NA; v_gene: TRBV7-2; CDR3nt: TGTGCCAGCAGATCTACAGGGTTGGCTTCCTACGAGCAGTACTTC; CDR3aa: CASRSTGLASYEQYF
abundance: NA; j_gene: TRBJ2-1; d_gene: TRBD2; v_gene: TRBV2; CDR3nt: TGTGCCAGCAGGGGGACTAGCGGGGGTCTCGGGGAGCAGTTCTTC; CDR3aa: CASRGTSGGLGEQFF
abundance: NA; j_gene: TRBJ2-7; d_gene: TRBD2; v_gene: TRBV10-3; CDR3nt: TGTGCCTCCAGTTCCCAGGGACTAGCGGGGGACGAGCAGTACTTC; CDR3aa: CASSSQGLAGDEQYF
abundance: NA; j_gene: TRBJ2-2; d_gene: TRBD1; v_gene: TRBV10-3; CDR3nt: TGTGCCGCCGGTGACAGGGCCGGTAACGGGGAGCTGTTTTTT; CDR3aa: CAAGDRAGNGELFF
abundance: many; j_gene: TRBJ2-2; d_gene: NA; v_gene: TRBV7-9; CDR3nt: TGTGCCAGCAGCCTAGGACAATTAGCGGCGCCCGGGGAGCTGTTTTTT; CDR3aa: CASSLGQLAAPGELFF
abundance: few; j_gene: TRBJ1-5; d_gene: NA; v_gene: TRBV7-9; CDR3nt: TGTGCCAGCAGCTTACGAGGGAAAAGGGTCCCATTTAGCAATCAGCCCCAGCATTTT; CDR3aa: CASSLRGKRVPFSNQPQHF
abundance: few; j_gene: TRBJ2-5; d_gene: TRBD2; v_gene: TRBV20-1; CDR3nt: TGCAGTGCTAGGCCGGGACTAGCGGATGGGGAGCAGTACTTC; CDR3aa: CSARPGLADGEQYF
abundance: NA; j_gene: TRBJ2-4; d_gene: TRBD1; v_gene: TRBV29-1; CDR3nt: TGCAGCGTTGAAGTCGGACAGGTTCAGGGGGACGTGCAGTACTTC; CDR3aa: CSVEVGQVQGDVQYF
abundance: NA; j_gene: TRBJ1-2; d_gene: TRBD1; v_gene: TRBV2; CDR3nt: TGTGCCAGCAGCCTAGAACCGGGGACAGGGGCTAAAGGCTACACCTTC; CDR3aa: CASSLEPGTGAKGYTF
abundance: NA; j_gene: TRBJ2-7; d_gene: NA; v_gene: TRBV20-1; CDR3nt: TGCAGTGCTCACTCGGGGGAGCAGTACTTC; CDR3aa: CSAHSGEQYF
abundance: many; j_gene: TRBJ2-1; d_gene: NA; v_gene: TRBV7-9; CDR3nt: TGTGCCAGCAGCGACGGGGGACTCGAGCAGTTCTTC; CDR3aa: CASSDGGLEQFF
abundance: few; j_gene: TRBJ1-1; d_gene: NA; v_gene: TRBV12-3/TRBV12-4; CDR3nt: TGTGCCAGCAGTTTTTTCGGTTCGGCTTTCTTT; CDR3aa: CASSFFGSAFF
abundance: NA; j_gene: TRBJ1-1; d_gene: TRBD1; v_gene: TRBV18; CDR3nt: TGTGCCAGCTCCCCTCGGGAGACAGGGGTGAGCACTGAAGCTTTCTTT; CDR3aa: CASSPRETGVSTEAFF
abundance: once; j_gene: TRBJ2-7; d_gene: NA; v_gene: TRBV20-1; CDR3nt: TGCAGTGCTAGAGAGGGGGTAGGGAATTACGAGCAGTACTTC; CDR3aa: CSAREGVGNYEQYF
abundance: NA; j_gene: TRBJ2-4; d_gene: TRBD2; v_gene: TRBV9; CDR3nt: TGTGCCAGCAGCGCGACTAGCGAACTAGCCAAAAACATTCAGTACTTC; CDR3aa: CASSATSELAKNIQYF
abundance: many; j_gene: TRBJ2-7; d_gene: NA; v_gene: TRBV2; CDR3nt: TGTGCCAGCAGAACAGACAGCTACGAGCAGTACTTC; CDR3aa: CASRTDSYEQYF
abundance: once; j_gene: TRBJ2-1; d_gene: NA; v_gene: TRBV20-1; CDR3nt: TGCAGTGCTAGAGGACACACGGCGCAGTTCTTC; CDR3aa: CSARGHTAQFF
abundance: NA; j_gene: TRBJ2-3; d_gene: NA; v_gene: TRBV20-1; CDR3nt: TGCAGTGCCGATGTGGGGGCAGTAGATACGCAGTATTTT; CDR3aa: CSADVGAVDTQYF
abundance: NA; j_gene: TRBJ2-1; d_gene: NA; v_gene: TRBV11-1; CDR3nt: TGTGCCAGCAGCTTAAGGGACATCTACAATGAGCAGTTCTTC; CDR3aa: CASSLRDIYNEQFF
abundance: NA; j_gene: TRBJ2-5; d_gene: TRBD2; v_gene: TRBV5-1; CDR3nt: TGCGCCAGCAGCCGGACTAGAGAAGAGACCCAGTACTTC; CDR3aa: CASSRTREETQYF
abundance: NA; j_gene: TRBJ2-1; d_gene: NA; v_gene: TRBV20-1; CDR3nt: TGCAGTGCTAGTGAGCGAGGATCCTTCGGTCGGGAGCAGTTCTTC; CDR3aa: CSASERGSFGREQFF
abundance: NA; j_gene: TRBJ2-7; d_gene: TRBD2; v_gene: TRBV25-1; CDR3nt: TGTGCCAGCACCCGAGCCGGGGGGTTTAACGACGAGCAGTACTTC; CDR3aa: CASTRAGGFNDEQYF
abundance: many; j_gene: TRBJ2-1; d_gene: NA; v_gene: TRBV7-2; CDR3nt: TGTGCCAGCAGCTTCATATGGGGGAATGAGCAGTTCTTC; CDR3aa: CASSFIWGNEQFF
abundance: NA; j_gene: TRBJ2-3; d_gene: NA; v_gene: TRBV20-1; CDR3nt: TGCAGTGCTAGATCCCTGCGGGACCTCACAGATACGCAGTATTTT; CDR3aa: CSARSLRDLTDTQYF
abundance: once; j_gene: TRBJ2-6; d_gene: TRBD1; v_gene: TRBV6-4; CDR3nt: TGTGCCAGCAGTGGTGGGACAGGGTCTGGGGCCAACGTCCTGACTTTC; CDR3aa: CASSGGTGSGANVLTF
abundance: NA; j_gene: TRBJ2-5; d_gene: NA; v_gene: TRBV6-2/TRBV6-3; CDR3nt: TGTGCCAGCAGTACCCCGGCAGGATGGACCCAGTACTTC; CDR3aa: CASSTPAGWTQYF
abundance: few; j_gene: TRBJ1-2; d_gene: NA; v_gene: TRBV19; CDR3nt: TGTGCCAGCCGAGGACGGCGGACGGAAGGCTACACCTTC; CDR3aa: CASRGRRTEGYTF
abundance: NA; j_gene: TRBJ2-6; d_gene: NA; v_gene: TRBV4-1; CDR3nt: TGCGCCAGCAAAGCCGCGGTTGGGGCCAACGTCCTGACTTTC; CDR3aa: CASKAAVGANVLTF
abundance: NA; j_gene: TRBJ2-3; d_gene: NA; v_gene: TRBV25-1; CDR3nt: TGTGCCAGCAGTGGGACTGGCCTTCCCTCCGGTACGCAGTATTTT; CDR3aa: CASSGTGLPSGTQYF
abundance: NA; j_gene: TRBJ1-1; d_gene: NA; v_gene: TRBV24-1; CDR3nt: TGTGCCACCAGTGATTTGGGGAACACTGAAGCTTTCTTT; CDR3aa: CATSDLGNTEAFF
abundance: NA; j_gene: TRBJ2-4; d_gene: TRBD2; v_gene: TRBV20-1; CDR3nt: TGCAGTGCTAGAGCCGCTAGCGGGGGGCAAGAGCAGTACTTC; CDR3aa: CSARAASGGQEQYF
abundance: NA; j_gene: TRBJ2-3; d_gene: TRBD1; v_gene: TRBV29-1; CDR3nt: TGCAGCGTCCAGACAGGGAGTCGGACAGATACGCAGTATTTT; CDR3aa: CSVQTGSRTDTQYF
abundance: many; j_gene: TRBJ1-4; d_gene: NA; v_gene: TRBV6-6; CDR3nt: TGTGCCAGCAGAAAACAAAAAACCAATGAAAAACTGTTTTTT; CDR3aa: CASRKQKTNEKLFF
abundance: NA; j_gene: TRBJ1-3; d_gene: NA; v_gene: TRBV3-1; CDR3nt: TGTGCCAGCAGCCATGAGGGGGCTGGAAACACCATATATTTT; CDR3aa: CASSHEGAGNTIYF
abundance: NA; j_gene: TRBJ1-5; d_gene: TRBD1; v_gene: TRBV2; CDR3nt: TGTGCCAGCACTCCGGACAGGGCAAGCAATCAGCCCCAGCATTTT; CDR3aa: CASTPDRASNQPQHF
abundance: NA; j_gene: TRBJ2-7; d_gene: TRBD2; v_gene: TRBV19; CDR3nt: TGTGCCAGTAGTACGCGGCGGGAGTTAGGGTACGAGCAGTACTTC; CDR3aa: CASSTRRELGYEQYF
abundance: NA; j_gene: TRBJ2-2; d_gene: TRBD2; v_gene: TRBV3-1; CDR3nt: TGTGCCAGCAGCCAAGGACTGGCGGGGGGGCCCGGGAACACCGGGGAGCTGTTTTTT; CDR3aa: CASSQGLAGGPGNTGELFF